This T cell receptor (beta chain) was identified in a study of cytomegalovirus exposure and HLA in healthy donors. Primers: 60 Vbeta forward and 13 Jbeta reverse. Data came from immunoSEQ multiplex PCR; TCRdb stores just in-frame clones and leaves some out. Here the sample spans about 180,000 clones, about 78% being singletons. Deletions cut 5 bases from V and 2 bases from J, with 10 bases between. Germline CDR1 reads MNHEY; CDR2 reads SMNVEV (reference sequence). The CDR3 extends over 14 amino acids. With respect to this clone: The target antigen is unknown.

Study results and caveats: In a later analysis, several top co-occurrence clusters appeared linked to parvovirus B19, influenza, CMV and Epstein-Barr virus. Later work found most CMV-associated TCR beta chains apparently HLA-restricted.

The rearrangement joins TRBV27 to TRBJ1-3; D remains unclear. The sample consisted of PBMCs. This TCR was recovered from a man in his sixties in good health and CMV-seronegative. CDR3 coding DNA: TGTGCCAGCAGTGGGCTACCCCCTGGAAACACCATATATTTT. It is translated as CASSGLPPGNTIYF.